This entry lists 18 T cell receptor beta chains sequenced from one sample in a study of blood T cell repertoires in COVID-19. Here immunoSEQ multiplex PCR was the method, and the copy in TCRdb shows in-frame clones only, minus some. The sample carries 400,000 or so clones, more than 75% recorded once. The sample taken for sequencing was peripheral blood. Receptors originate from a human donor in a cohort sampled during active COVID-19.

This chain links TRBV30 with TRBJ2-1, with unresolved D. The CDR3 length is 12 residues. The V gene's germline CDR1 is GTSNPN and CDR2 SVGIG (reference sequence). V was trimmed by 0 bases and J by 13 bases, leaving 13 bases between them. CDR3 sequence: CAWSVSSLSQFF. CDR3 coding DNA: TGTGCCTGGAGTGTGTCCAGTCTTAGCCAGTTCTTC.

The chain uses TRBV19 and TRBJ2-5, with TRBD2 identical over 7 bases. The J segment lost 3 bases and the V segment lost 1 base, leaving 11 bases of the junction unmatched. The germline gives CDR1 LNHDA, CDR2 SQIVND (reference sequence). The CDR3 length is 17 residues. In DNA, the CDR3 is TGTGCCAGTAGTATAGCCCACACTAGCGATGGGGAAGAGACCCAGTACTTC. Its protein is CASSIAHTSDGEETQYF.

V gene TRBV19 combines with J gene TRBJ1-5; the D is unclear. V gave up 1 base and J gave up 5 bases, with 12 bases separating them. Germline CDR1 is LNHDA and CDR2 is SQIVND (reference sequence). The CDR3 totals 15 residues. CDR3 in DNA: TGTGCCAGTAGTATAGGGCGGGTCCGGCATCAGCCCCAGCATTTT. Protein product: CASSIGRVRHQPQHF.

This chain connects TRBV10-3 to TRBJ1-2; D is perhaps TRBD1 (5 bases). Germline CDR1 ENHRY, CDR2 SYGVKD. Trimming stripped 2 bases from V and 5 bases from J, with 12 bases between. The CDR3 spans 14 residues. CDR3 sequence reads: CAISETAGRYGYTF. CDR3 DNA: TGTGCCATCAGTGAGACGGCAGGGCGGTATGGCTACACCTTC.

J is TRBJ2-3 and V is TRBV12-3 or TRBV12-4; D is undetermined. V shed 2 bases and J shed 11 bases, with 11 bases lying between them. The CDR3 extends over 12 amino acids. The CDR3 spells CASSLKALLQYF. For the CDR3, the DNA is TGTGCCAGCAGTTTAAAAGCGCTTTTGCAGTATTTT.

This chain links TRBV5-1 with TRBJ2-5; the D is unclear. CDR3 length equals 15 residues. Trimming left V 1 base short and J 1 base short, with 11 bases between. Germline V gene sequence: CDR1 SGHRS, CDR2 YFSETQ. CDR3: CASSLYLDLQETQYF. DNA of the CDR3: TGCGCCAGCAGCTTGTATCTAGACCTCCAAGAGACCCAGTACTTC.

This clone was counted once. This chain uses TRBV27 with TRBJ1-4; D gene uncertain. CDR3 length: 16 residues. Per germline, CDR1 MNHEY and CDR2 SMNVEV (reference sequence). Trimming pared 5 bases from V and 6 bases from J, leaving 19 bases between. The CDR3 loop reads CASSLLSPREDEKLFF. The DNA for the CDR3 is TGTGCCAGCAGTCTACTCTCGCCTAGGGAGGATGAAAAACTGTTTTTT.

The chain employs TRBV5-5 and TRBJ2-7; a weak D match, TRBD2 (6 bases). Germline V lookup: CDR1 SGHKS, CDR2 YYEKEE (reference sequence). Trimming pared 4 bases from V and 0 bases from J, leaving 14 bases between. The CDR3 totals 15 residues. CDR3 loop: CASSQGTLSSYEQYF. In nucleotides, the CDR3 is TGTGCCAGCAGCCAAGGGACTTTGAGCTCCTACGAGCAGTACTTC.

The J gene is TRBJ2-5, the V gene TRBV5-1, with D perhaps TRBD1 (6 bases). Trimming pared 7 bases from V and 5 bases from J, leaving 18 bases between. This CDR3 is 14 amino acids long. In germline, CDR1 is SGHRS, CDR2 YFSETQ. CDR3 protein: CASGQRGRGETQYF. The DNA of the CDR3 is TGCGCCAGCGGGCAACGTGGCAGGGGTGAGACCCAGTACTTC.

This clone was recorded a few times. The same CDR3 arises from other DNA sequences in this sample as well. The rearrangement joins TRBV2 to TRBJ2-5; perhaps TRBD2 as D (6 bases). V lost 4 bases, J lost 5 bases, and 14 bases lay in between. This CDR3 is 14 amino acids long. CDR1 and CDR2 from the germline V gene are SNHLY and FYNNEI. The CDR3, as DNA: TGTGCCAGCAGTGGGCGGGGAGGCTTGGAGACCCAGTACTTC. Amino acid sequence: CASSGRGGLETQYF.

This clone has only one observation. V gene TRBV7-8 combines with J gene TRBJ2-3, with a tentative D call TRBD2 (7 bases). Germline values: CDR1 SGHVS, CDR2 FQNEAQ. V was shortened by 7 bases and J by 0 bases, with 17 bases between the two germline ends. The CDR3 length is 16 residues. CDR3 nucleotide sequence: TGTGCCAGCACCGGGACGGGGGGCGGGAGCACAGATACGCAGTATTTT. As protein: CASTGTGGGSTDTQYF.

This chain uses TRBV5-4 with TRBJ1-1, with 9 bases aligning to TRBD1. The length of the CDR3 is 13 residues. V shed 6 bases, J shed 6 bases, and the junction held 6 bases outside the gene matches. Germline CDR1 is SGHNT and CDR2 is YYREEE (reference sequence). CDR3 coding DNA: TGTGCCAGCACGTCGACAGGGGGAGCTGAAGCTTTCTTT. Encoded protein: CASTSTGGAEAFF.

V and J are TRBV9 and TRBJ2-1; the D gene is possibly TRBD2 (6 bases). The CDR3 spans 15 residues. V was trimmed by 4 bases and J by 2 bases, leaving 13 bases between them. Germline CDR1 SGDLS, CDR2 YYNGEE. Written as DNA, the CDR3 is TGTGCCAGCAGCTACGGGGGTGGCGCCTACAATGAGCAGTTCTTC. Translation gives CASSYGGGAYNEQFF.

V gene TRBV29-1 combines with J gene TRBJ2-3, with D maybe TRBD2 (6 bases). There are 19 residues in the CDR3. The V and J ends lost 1 base and 4 bases respectively, with 27 bases between them. The germline CDR1 and CDR2 sequences are SQVTM and ANQGSEA. The CDR3 DNA reads as TGCAGCGTTGAAGGTATAGCGGAGGAGGTAGAGGTTCGGGCAGATACGCAGTATTTT. This translates into CSVEGIAEEVEVRADTQYF.

V is TRBV2 and J is TRBJ1-6; D possibly corresponds to TRBD1 (6 bases). The CDR3 sequence is 14 residues long. The germline V gene has CDR1 SNHLY and CDR2 FYNNEI. Trimming left V 4 bases short and J 8 bases short, with 12 bases between. DNA for the CDR3: TGTGCCAGCAGTGTAGCCAGGGGTCATTCACCCCTCCACTTT. Residues: CASSVARGHSPLHF.

V is TRBV6-5 and J is TRBJ1-2, with 10 bases fitting TRBD1. Germline loops: CDR1 MNHEY, CDR2 SVGAGI. After removal of 4 bases from V and 3 bases from J, the junction contained 5 bases not matched to a gene. The CDR3 contains 15 residues. Written as DNA, the CDR3 is TGTGCCAGCAGTTTCGACAGGGGGCGCGACTATGGCTACACCTTC. Translation gives CASSFDRGRDYGYTF.

The chain uses TRBV10-1 and TRBJ2-3, with 9 bases that match TRBD2. After removal of 0 bases from V and 4 bases from J, the junction contained 8 bases not matched to a gene. The CDR3 loop spans 17 amino acids. Per germline, CDR1 WNHNN and CDR2 SYGVQD (reference sequence). In DNA, the CDR3 is TGCGCCAGCAGTGAGTCGACTCCTAGCGGGATGGCAGATACGCAGTATTTT. It specifies CASSESTPSGMADTQYF.

This sequence joins TRBV9 and TRBJ2-6; 7 bases map to TRBD1. Germline V lookup: CDR1 SGDLS, CDR2 YYNGEE. This CDR3 has 18 residues. The J segment lost 2 bases and the V segment lost 3 bases, leaving 11 bases of the junction unmatched. CDR3 nucleotides: TGTGCCAGCAGCGAGGGAACAGGGGCAGATGCTGGGGCCAACGTCCTGACTTTC. Its protein is CASSEGTGADAGANVLTF.